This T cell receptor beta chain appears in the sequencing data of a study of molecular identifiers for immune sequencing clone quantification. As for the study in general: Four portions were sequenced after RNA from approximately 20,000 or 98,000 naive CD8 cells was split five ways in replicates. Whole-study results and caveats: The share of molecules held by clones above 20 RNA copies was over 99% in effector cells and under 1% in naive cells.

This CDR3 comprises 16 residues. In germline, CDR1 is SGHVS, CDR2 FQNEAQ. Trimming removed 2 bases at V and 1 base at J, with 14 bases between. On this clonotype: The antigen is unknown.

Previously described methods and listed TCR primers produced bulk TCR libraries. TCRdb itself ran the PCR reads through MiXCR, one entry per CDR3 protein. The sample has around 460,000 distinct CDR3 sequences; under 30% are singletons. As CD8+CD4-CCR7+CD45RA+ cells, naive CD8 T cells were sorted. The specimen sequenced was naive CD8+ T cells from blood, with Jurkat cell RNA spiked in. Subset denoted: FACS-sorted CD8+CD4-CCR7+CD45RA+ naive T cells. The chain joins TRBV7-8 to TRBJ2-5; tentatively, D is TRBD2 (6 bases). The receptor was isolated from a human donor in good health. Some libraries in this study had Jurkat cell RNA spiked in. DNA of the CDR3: TGTGCCAGCAGCTTAACAGCGGGCTCCTCCCAAGAGACCCAGTACTTC. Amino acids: CASSLTAGSSQETQYF.